The present TCR beta chain was sequenced within a study of control samples from healthy donors and cancer patients (dated by TCRdb to about 2020). Libraries were constructed by the immunoSEQ multiplex PCR assay. TCRdb holds this immuneACCESS table with in-frame rearrangements only. Some clones are missing; in checked studies, unresolved V genes explain under half, and the rest has no known cause. Recorded for this sample are tens of thousands of clones; approximately 94% of them occurred a single time. The biggest ten clones account for around 1.3% of the sample. Turning to this clone: There is no known antigen for this receptor. No clone much larger than this one lies a single base away; base qualities are absent.

This TCR derives from a woman aged 40-49 years with lung cancer. Material for sequencing was PBMCs.

This receptor carries the CDR3 CASLERGRDEQYF. Read as DNA, the sequence is TGTGCCAGCTTAGAAAGGGGCAGGGACGAGCAGTACTTC. Recombination joined TRBV28 with TRBJ2-7; the D segment could be TRBD1, given 5 matching bases. The CDR3 goes from the cysteine to the phenylalanine over 13 residues. The CDR3 DNA has 39 bases and is translated from base 1. V and J are truncated by 8 bases and 5 bases respectively, leaving an intervening sequence of 16 bases. Based on the germline V gene, the CDR1 and CDR2 sequences are MDHEN and SYDVKM.